The rows below give T cell receptor beta chains drawn from one sample of a study of T cells in Graves' hyperthyroidism and ophthalmopathy. TCRdb itself ran the multiplex PCR reads through MiXCR, one entry per CDR3 protein. This repertoire shows 600,000 or so distinct CDR3 sequences, 16% found once; its top ten account for around 4%. Sequences were obtained from blood. The receptors were sampled from a young woman with Graves' hyperthyroidism. The conserved cysteine and the conserved F or W are not part of the CDR3 here. The order of the fields is V gene, CDR3 protein.

v_call: TRBV5-1; cdr3_aa: ASSSGLVRVSYEQY
v_call: TRBV6-2/TRBV6-3; cdr3_aa: ACSYSGWETQY
v_call: TRBV20-1; cdr3_aa: SARDLDGLAGAYEQF
v_call: TRBV28; cdr3_aa: ASSLPGKIEAF
v_call: TRBV12-3/TRBV12-4; cdr3_aa: ASSSGGLGDTQY
v_call: TRBV20-1; cdr3_aa: SARGGASGSKSPYEQY
v_call: TRBV5-5; cdr3_aa: ASSLVGRGMGTEAF
v_call: TRBV28; cdr3_aa: ASSLGGTQGAPPWGYT
v_call: TRBV10-3; cdr3_aa: AINNRGSDTQY
v_call: TRBV7-9; cdr3_aa: ASSPPVLSYNEQF
v_call: TRBV7-3; cdr3_aa: ASSLRPGRPLTDTQY
v_call: TRBV4-2; cdr3_aa: ASSQGTRQSREQY
v_call: TRBV20-1; cdr3_aa: SASRPEKQEKLF
v_call: TRBV20-1; cdr3_aa: SARDLERDSYEQY
v_call: TRBV28; cdr3_aa: ASLGTGLSNQPQH
v_call: TRBV20-1; cdr3_aa: SAKRLAGLDEQF
v_call: TRBV12-3/TRBV12-4; cdr3_aa: ASSLTGFNTGELF
v_call: TRBV3-1; cdr3_aa: ASSQEYGTSGLWQY
v_call: TRBV9; cdr3_aa: ASSFSERVGEQY
v_call: TRBV20-1; cdr3_aa: SARDYSGRANEQF
v_call: TRBV7-2; cdr3_aa: ASSLAADSYNYGYT
v_call: TRBV6-1; cdr3_aa: ASNPEKGYYYNEQF
v_call: TRBV7-9; cdr3_aa: ASSLGESLNTEAF
v_call: TRBV6-1; cdr3_aa: ASRTGGNTEAF
v_call: TRBV3-1; cdr3_aa: ASSQGRQGLVGYT
v_call: TRBV19; cdr3_aa: ATSPGQAGSPLH
v_call: TRBV5-1; cdr3_aa: ASSSHPSDSATYYGYT
v_call: TRBV12-3/TRBV12-4; cdr3_aa: ASKGNTGELF
v_call: TRBV20-1; cdr3_aa: SARDLELSSYEQY
v_call: TRBV19; cdr3_aa: ASSWSWGQGKSTIY
v_call: TRBV3-1; cdr3_aa: ASSHHGDGQETQY
v_call: TRBV28; cdr3_aa: ASRSGRENTGELF
v_call: TRBV7-2; cdr3_aa: ASSITRNTGELF
v_call: TRBV20-1; cdr3_aa: SAPGGGSTDTQY
v_call: TRBV7-3; cdr3_aa: ASSLKGGTGYDEQF
v_call: TRBV11-3; cdr3_aa: ASSSTPLVAGTYNEQF
v_call: TRBV7-9; cdr3_aa: ASSSGHNSYEQY
v_call: TRBV2; cdr3_aa: ASSLSDGERGYT
v_call: TRBV20-1; cdr3_aa: SARESSPLH
v_call: TRBV20-1; cdr3_aa: SAKDPGQATDTQY
v_call: TRBV2; cdr3_aa: AGGPGQVYNEQF
v_call: TRBV28; cdr3_aa: ASRPPARPYEQY
v_call: TRBV6-2/TRBV6-3; cdr3_aa: ASSRTQGGDQPQH
v_call: TRBV27; cdr3_aa: ASSFLYGTDTQY
v_call: TRBV7-8; cdr3_aa: ASRDERQGGTDTQY
v_call: TRBV28; cdr3_aa: ASNVPIAGGYNEQF
v_call: TRBV13; cdr3_aa: ASSLGVSSSYNEQY
v_call: TRBV6-1; cdr3_aa: ASTWRVNEKLF
v_call: TRBV11-2; cdr3_aa: ASSFSWEVLTGELF
v_call: TRBV7-6; cdr3_aa: ASSLVSGTGNTIY
v_call: TRBV25-1; cdr3_aa: ASRDRGEQF
v_call: TRBV20-1; cdr3_aa: SARGRDSTPLHQPQH
v_call: TRBV7-9; cdr3_aa: ASSPGGQVWTQY
v_call: TRBV6-1; cdr3_aa: ASRAGASYEQY
v_call: TRBV20-1; cdr3_aa: SARLEGTYEQY
v_call: TRBV6-1; cdr3_aa: ASSPGSRLAGNTIY
v_call: TRBV6-1; cdr3_aa: ASIGFGYEQY